This T cell receptor (beta chain) was captured by sequencing in a study of CD8+ T cells in alopecia areata. At the level of the study: Treated patients swallowed 5 to 10 mg of oral tofacitinib twice daily. Study-level findings and limits: Clonality in the scalp and expanded CD8+ clones ranked among the top 100 were significantly decreased by tofacitinib. The treated group had a single nonresponder, limiting CD8+ expansion-response conclusions.

Extracted from the samples, RNA was reverse transcribed into cDNA to serve as the sequencing template. TCRdb keeps only in-frame clones here, not all; method: immunoSEQ multiplex PCR. In the table there are 120,000 or so clones, around 60% of which are singletons. As for treatment: oral pan-JAK inhibitor, 5-10 mg twice daily. Peripheral blood samples and lesional scalp punch biopsies were obtained from alopecia areata patients. The V gene lost 6 bases and the J gene lost 7 bases, with 19 bases spanning the gap. This CDR3 has 15 amino acids. Germline V gene lookup returns CDR1 SNHLY and CDR2 FYNNEI. About this clone: Its specificity is not known.

V gene TRBV2 combines with J gene TRBJ1-5; D remains unclear. The input for sequencing was CD4+ T cells sorted from blood, taken at week 4, from a patient treated with tofacitinib. This receptor was obtained from a human donor with alopecia areata. DNA for the CDR3: TGTGCCAGCAGCGGCTGGGGTGGGGTAGGGCAGCCCCAGCATTTT. Encoded protein: CASSGWGGVGQPQHF.